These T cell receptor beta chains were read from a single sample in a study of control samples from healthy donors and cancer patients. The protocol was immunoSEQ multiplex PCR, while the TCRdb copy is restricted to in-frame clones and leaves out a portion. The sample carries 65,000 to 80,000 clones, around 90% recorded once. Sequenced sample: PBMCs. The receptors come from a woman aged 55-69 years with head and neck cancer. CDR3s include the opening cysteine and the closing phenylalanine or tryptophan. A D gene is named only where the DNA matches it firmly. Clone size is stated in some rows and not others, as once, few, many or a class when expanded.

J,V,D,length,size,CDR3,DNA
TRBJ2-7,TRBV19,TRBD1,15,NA,CASSSPDRGIYEQYF,TGTGCCAGTAGTAGCCCGGACAGGGGGATCTACGAGCAGTACTTC
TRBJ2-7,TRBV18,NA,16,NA,CASSPRGSGGGYEQYF,TGTGCCAGCTCACCACGAGGTAGCGGAGGGGGATACGAGCAGTACTTC
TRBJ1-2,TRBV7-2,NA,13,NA,CASSLAAGYGYTF,TGTGCCAGCAGCTTAGCGGCCGGCTATGGCTACACCTTC
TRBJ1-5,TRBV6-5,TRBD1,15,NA,CATWGGQGTAQPQHF,TGTGCCACCTGGGGAGGACAGGGGACCGCTCAGCCCCAGCATTTT
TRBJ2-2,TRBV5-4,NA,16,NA,CASSLGQRPNTGELFF,TGTGCCAGCAGCTTGGGACAGAGACCGAACACCGGGGAGCTGTTTTTT
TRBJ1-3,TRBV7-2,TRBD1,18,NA,CASSSSRSQGAWENTIYF,TGTGCCAGCAGCTCCTCGCGGTCCCAGGGGGCTTGGGAAAACACCATATATTTT
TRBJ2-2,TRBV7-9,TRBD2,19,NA,CALTKSGLAGGGSTGELFF,TGTGCTTTGACGAAGTCGGGACTAGCGGGAGGTGGAAGCACCGGGGAGCTGTTTTTT
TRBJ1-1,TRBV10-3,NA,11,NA,CATTPGDEAFF,TGTGCCACTACCCCGGGAGATGAAGCTTTCTTT
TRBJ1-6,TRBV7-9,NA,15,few,CASSQTLGGDSPLHF,TGTGCCAGCAGCCAAACCTTGGGGGGGGATTCACCCCTCCACTTT
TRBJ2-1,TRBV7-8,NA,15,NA,CASSLGGPTYNEQFF,TGTGCCAGCAGCTTAGGTGGGCCTACCTACAATGAGCAGTTCTTC
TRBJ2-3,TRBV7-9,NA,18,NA,CASSLELDIWRSTDTQYF,TGTGCCAGCAGCTTAGAGTTGGACATTTGGCGTAGCACAGATACGCAGTATTTT
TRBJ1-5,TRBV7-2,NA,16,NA,CASSLVAGYGNQPQHF,TGTGCCAGCAGCTTAGTTGCGGGGTATGGGAATCAGCCCCAGCATTTT
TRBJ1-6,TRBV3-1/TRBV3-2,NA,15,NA,CASSQASSYNSPLHF,TGTGCCAGCAGCCAAGCGAGCTCCTATAATTCACCCCTCCACTTT
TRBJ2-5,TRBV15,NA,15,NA,CATSRDLATLGTQYF,TGTGCCACCAGCAGAGATTTGGCTACCTTGGGGACCCAGTACTTC
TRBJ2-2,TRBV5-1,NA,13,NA,CASSMDVAGELFF,TGCGCCAGCAGCATGGATGTGGCCGGGGAGCTGTTTTTT
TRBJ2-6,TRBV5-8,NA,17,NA,CASSLTKGGTGANVLTF,TGTGCCAGCAGCTTGACTAAAGGGGGTACGGGGGCCAACGTCCTGACTTTC
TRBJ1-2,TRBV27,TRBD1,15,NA,CASSARDRMYYGYTF,TGTGCCAGCAGTGCCCGGGACAGGATGTACTATGGCTACACCTTC
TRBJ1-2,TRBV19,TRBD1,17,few,CASSTGTGAFLDYGYTF,TGTGCCAGTAGTACAGGGACAGGGGCTTTCCTAGACTATGGCTACACCTTC
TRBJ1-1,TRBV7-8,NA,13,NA,CASSLSGNTEAFF,TGTGCCAGCAGCTTATCTGGGAACACTGAAGCTTTCTTT
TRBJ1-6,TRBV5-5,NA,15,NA,CASSLFDNNNSPLHF,TGTGCCAGCAGCTTGTTCGACAATAATAATTCACCCCTCCACTTT
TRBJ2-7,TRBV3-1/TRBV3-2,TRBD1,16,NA,CASSQAGQILSYEQYF,TGTGCCAGCAGCCAAGCGGGACAGATTTTAAGCTACGAGCAGTACTTC
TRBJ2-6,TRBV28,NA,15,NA,CASGPADLWANVLTF,TGTGCCAGCGGCCCCGCCGACCTGTGGGCCAACGTCCTGACTTTC
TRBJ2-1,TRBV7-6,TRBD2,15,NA,CASSSLAGERHEQFF,TGTGCCAGCAGCTCCCTAGCGGGAGAAAGGCATGAGCAGTTCTTC
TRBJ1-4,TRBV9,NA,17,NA,CASSVGSRGNPNEKLFF,TGTGCCAGCAGCGTAGGCTCAAGAGGGAACCCAAATGAAAAACTGTTTTTT
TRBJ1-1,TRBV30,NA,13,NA,CAWSPDMNTEAFF,TGTGCCTGGAGCCCGGACATGAACACTGAAGCTTTCTTT
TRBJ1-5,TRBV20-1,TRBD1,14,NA,CSASFGTVNQPQHF,TGCAGTGCTAGTTTTGGGACAGTCAATCAGCCCCAGCATTTT
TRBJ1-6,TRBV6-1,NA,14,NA,CASSESGSNSPLHF,TGTGCCAGCAGTGAATCGGGTTCAAATTCACCCCTCCACTTT
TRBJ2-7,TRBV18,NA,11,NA,CASSSLEEQYF,TGTGCCAGCTCATCCTTAGAAGAGCAGTACTTC
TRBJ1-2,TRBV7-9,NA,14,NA,CASSLVFREAGYTF,TGTGCCAGCAGCTTAGTCTTCCGGGAGGCGGGCTACACCTTC
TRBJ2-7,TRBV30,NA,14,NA,CAWTKGPTPYEQYF,TGTGCCTGGACGAAAGGGCCCACTCCCTACGAGCAGTACTTC
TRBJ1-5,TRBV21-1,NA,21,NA,CASSKIFNRRTERYSNQPQHF,TGTGCCAGCAGCAAAATTTTTAACAGGCGGACAGAAAGATATAGCAATCAGCCCCAGCATTTT
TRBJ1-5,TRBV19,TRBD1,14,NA,CASSTTGGNQPQHF,TGTGCCAGTAGTACGACAGGGGGCAATCAGCCCCAGCATTTT
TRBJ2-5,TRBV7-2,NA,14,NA,CASSLGSSQETQYF,TGTGCCAGCAGCTTAGGTAGCAGCCAAGAGACCCAGTACTTC
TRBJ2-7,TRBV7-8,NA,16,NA,CASSPERIGRSYEQYF,TGTGCCAGCAGCCCAGAACGGATCGGCAGAAGCTACGAGCAGTACTTC
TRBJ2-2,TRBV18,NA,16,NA,CASSPSQGINTGELFF,TGTGCCAGCTCACCTTCTCAGGGGATTAACACCGGGGAGCTGTTTTTT
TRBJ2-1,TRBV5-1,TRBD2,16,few,CASSLGLAGGRLEQFF,TGCGCCAGCAGCTTGGGCCTAGCGGGAGGGAGGCTCGAGCAGTTCTTC
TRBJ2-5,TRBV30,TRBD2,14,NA,CAWRGSGAQETQYF,TGTGCCTGGAGGGGTAGCGGGGCTCAAGAGACCCAGTACTTC
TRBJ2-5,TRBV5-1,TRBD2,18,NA,CASSLTKSSREGRETQYF,TGCGCCAGCAGCTTGACGAAGTCTAGCCGGGAGGGACGGGAGACCCAGTACTTC
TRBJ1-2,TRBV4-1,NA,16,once,CASSQGWGGANYGYTF,TGCGCCAGCAGCCAAGGATGGGGGGGCGCCAACTATGGCTACACCTTC
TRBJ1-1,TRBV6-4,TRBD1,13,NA,CASSPRTGAEAFF,TGTGCCAGCAGTCCTAGGACAGGGGCTGAAGCTTTCTTT
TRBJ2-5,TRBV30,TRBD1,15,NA,CAWSGRTGGRETQYF,TGTGCCTGGAGTGGAAGGACAGGGGGCAGGGAGACCCAGTACTTC
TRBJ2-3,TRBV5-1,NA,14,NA,CASSPGPSADTQYF,TGCGCCAGCAGTCCAGGCCCTAGCGCAGATACGCAGTATTTT